The 5 T cell receptor beta chains listed next were all sequenced from one sample in a study of blood T cell repertoires in COVID-19. Data came from immunoSEQ multiplex PCR; TCRdb stores just in-frame clones and leaves some out. The table has roughly 120,000 clones, about 80% seen once. Material for sequencing was peripheral blood. Receptor source: a man between 65 and 85 years old with acute or convalescent COVID-19.

This chain links TRBV10-3 with TRBJ2-2; TRBD2 matches at 9 bases. V was pared by 3 bases and J by 0 bases, with 2 bases of the junction left unmatched. The germline gives CDR1 ENHRY, CDR2 SYGVKD. The CDR3 is 16 amino acids. CDR3 nucleotide sequence: TGTGCCATCAGTGAATTAGCGGGAGCGAACACCGGGGAGCTGTTTTTT. Its protein is CAISELAGANTGELFF.

V usage is TRBV30 and J usage is TRBJ2-1; the D gene is possibly TRBD2 (6 bases). This CDR3 has 11 amino acids. CDR1 is GTSNPN and CDR2 is SVGIG in the germline V gene (reference sequence). Trimming took 2 bases from V and 9 from J, leaving 8 bases between them. The CDR3 DNA sequence: TGTGCCTGGAGTCGGACTATTGAGCAGTTCTTC. Amino acids: CAWSRTIEQFF.

This chain connects TRBV27 to TRBJ1-2; TRBD1 is a possible D gene (5 bases). There are 15 residues in the CDR3. Per the germline V gene, CDR1 is MNHEY and CDR2 is SMNVEV (reference sequence). The V and J ends lost 5 bases and 4 bases respectively, with 17 bases between them. This CDR3 is CASSQSGHIVYGYTF. The CDR3 nucleotides are TGTGCCAGCAGTCAATCAGGACACATCGTCTATGGCTACACCTTC.

This clone was found many times. This chain links TRBV13 with TRBJ2-1; TRBD1 matches 9 bases. Germline V gene sequence: CDR1 PRHDT, CDR2 FYEKMQ (reference sequence). The CDR3 consists of 13 residues. The V gene end was trimmed by 4 bases and the J gene end by 7 bases; junction bases not matched to a gene: 2. CDR3 protein: CASSYGTGNEQFF. The DNA of the CDR3 is TGTGCCAGCAGCTACGGGACAGGGAATGAGCAGTTCTTC.

CDR3 amino acids: CASSRAFQGNTIYF. CDR3 DNA sequence: TGTGCCAGCAGCCGCGCGTTCCAAGGAAACACCATATATTTT. The V and J genes are TRBV7-2 and TRBJ1-3, with D hard to call. Looked up from germline, CDR1 is SGHTA and CDR2 is FQGNSA. This CDR3 has 14 amino acids. V gave up 5 bases and J gave up 4 bases, with 12 bases separating them.